This TCR beta chain was obtained from a study of blood T cells in healthy people across ages. V lost 7 bases, J lost 2 bases, and 9 bases lay in between. Germline-derived CDR1 and CDR2 are SNHLY and FYNNEI. The CDR3 totals 14 residues. The use of a sample-barcoded 5' primer and a J-beta primer mix characterized a second PCR of roughly 6 to 11 cycles. Each cDNA molecule carried a tag from a template-switch adaptor that contained 12 random nucleotides. TCRdb redid the calling of the 5' RACE reads with MiXCR, one entry per CDR3 protein. The data show 600,000 to 900,000 distinct CDR3 sequences, approximately 24% seen once. The same sample was also used in a study of T cells of mothers and their children. As that report states: Thymic selection, a shaping force on TCR recombination output, acts similarly in related and unrelated pairs. It was related mother-child pairs that showed slightly higher overlap than unrelated pairs, without reaching significance.

The rearrangement links TRBV2 to TRBJ2-6, with no clear D. This TCR was recovered from a boy younger than 18 in good health. Input material: blood. CDR3 nucleotide sequence: TGTGCCAGCACCTTAAATACTGGGGCCAACGTCCTGACTTTC. Its translation: CASTLNTGANVLTF.